The source of this T cell receptor (beta chain) is a study of CD8+CD57+ T cells in acquired aplastic anemia. About the study: Isolated CD4+ and CD8+ cells, once sorted, yielded DNA averaging about 3.4 ug.

Study-wide findings and caveats: Patients and controls had CD8+ Simpson's diversity values that were not significantly distinct. Fewer than 30 CD8+ CDR3 sequences were shared between patients and controls.

The use of genomic DNA as template underpinned the TCR beta VDJ and CDR3 profiling. Via MiXCR, TCRdb re-called the reads, giving one row per CDR3 protein. The sample includes 62,000 or so distinct CDR3 sequences, almost 55% of them seen just once. A word on this clonotype: Its target is unknown.

Germline CDR1 is LNHDA and CDR2 is SQIVND (reference sequence). Trimming left V 2 bases short and J 1 base short, with 5 bases between. The CDR3 length is 13 residues. The chain uses TRBV19 and TRBJ1-1; D remains ambiguous. The sequenced sample consisted of sorted CD4+, CD8+, or CD8+CD57+ T cells (not recorded which) from PBMCs. The clonotype originates from a human donor in good health, serving as a control. This CDR3 is CASSIHGNTEAFF. CDR3 in DNA: TGTGCCAGTAGTATACATGGGAACACTGAAGCTTTCTTT.